The clone carrying this T cell receptor beta chain showed up just once. TCRdb's table, derived via immunoSEQ multiplex PCR, lists solely in-frame clones and lacks some. Of fewer than 200,000 clones listed, roughly 86% are singletons. This sample was taken from a study of blood T cell repertoires in COVID-19. Looked up from germline, CDR1 is KGHSH and CDR2 is LQKENI. The CDR3 covers 14 residues. Trimming removed 0 bases from V and 2 bases from J, with 7 bases in between. The clonotype comes from a woman older than 75 with COVID-19, enrolled during active disease. Sequencing input: peripheral blood. This chain links TRBV18 with TRBJ1-2; D gene ambiguous. CDR3 amino acids: CASSPPKPNYGYTF. The CDR3 nucleotides are TGTGCCAGCTCACCACCGAAGCCCAACTATGGCTACACCTTC.